The rows below give T cell receptor beta chains drawn from one sample of a study of cytomegalovirus exposure and HLA in healthy donors. Here immunoSEQ multiplex PCR was the method, and the copy in TCRdb shows in-frame clones only, minus some. Of under 200,000 clones detected, approximately 86% appear once; the ten largest clones hold roughly 0.32%. The sequenced material came from PBMCs. These receptors all come from a woman in her thirties in good health and CMV-seronegative. Both conserved end residues are trimmed from each CDR3.

len,j_gene,v_gene,CDR3aa
13,TRBJ1-1,TRBV5-6,ASSWRTDLNTEAF
10,TRBJ2-7,TRBV7-9,ASSRTGYEQY
12,TRBJ1-2,TRBV28,ASSGGQGVYGYT
12,TRBJ1-1,TRBV6-6,ASSRTGRFTEAF
12,TRBJ2-5,TRBV5-1,ASSPRQLQETQY
11,TRBJ2-5,TRBV7-7,ASSLESPGTQY
15,TRBJ2-5,TRBV5-4,ASSDGTSGRARETQY
12,TRBJ2-5,TRBV5-1,ASSSSGFQETQY
13,TRBJ2-3,TRBV7-9,ASSFLSGSTDTQY
10,TRBJ2-7,TRBV28,ASSSLIYEQY
12,TRBJ1-5,TRBV6-6,ASSPQGGNQPQH
14,TRBJ2-5,TRBV4-1,ASSQMDRVPQETQY
9,TRBJ2-7,TRBV20-1,SARPGSEQY
10,TRBJ2-5,TRBV5-6,ASSTRLGTQY
15,TRBJ2-2,TRBV5-4,ASSLGPQGLNTGELF